This TCR beta chain was identified in a study of OX40 agonist ivuxolimab in advanced cancers. Study results and caveats: At doses 0.1 to 3.0 mg/kg, CD4+ and CD8+ clones expanded.

Remarks on this clone: No antigen is known for it.

Trimming left V 2 bases short and J 4 bases short, with 12 bases between. This CDR3 contains 14 residues. In germline, CDR1 is SGHRS, CDR2 YFSETQ. Profiling relied on immunoSEQ multiplex PCR, and the TCRdb table lists in-frame clones only, not all of them. The data contain tens of thousands of clones, 86% of them singletons. The receptor was isolated from an adult with an advanced solid tumor such as melanoma, head and neck, liver or kidney cancer. Specimen: CD4+ or CD8+ T cells sorted from blood, collected in a trial of the OX40 agonist ivuxolimab. The chain combines TRBV5-1 with TRBJ1-2, with D tentatively TRBD1 (5 bases). The CDR3 loop reads CASSLPGTTYGYTF. CDR3 nucleotide sequence: TGCGCCAGCAGCTTACCCGGGACCACCTATGGCTACACCTTC.